The 14 T cell receptor beta chains in this list originate from one sample, sequenced in a study (dated by TCRdb to the mid-2010s). Cells that were CD4+CD25+CD127-/low were isolated as Tregs. Library preparation used 5' RACE. Sequencing relied on an Illumina MiSeq. Using fastp trimming at Q25 and MiXCR clonotype assembly, TCRdb reanalyzed the public sequencing data and kept in-frame beta chains. Records with the same CDR3 protein are collapsed into one entry carrying the most frequent genes and DNA. Across this sample there are 7,800 or so distinct CDR3 sequences, with 73% seen only once. Around 4.3% of the sample comes from the top ten. The sequencing input was tumor-infiltrating Tregs sorted from the breast tumor. Receptor source: a female donor with breast cancer.

J is TRBJ1-1 and V is TRBV5-1; 10 bases agree with TRBD1. The CDR3 runs 16 residues. V lost 4 bases and J lost 1; bases outside the gene matches: 7. The germline V gene encodes CDR1 SGHRS and CDR2 YFSETQ. The CDR3 sequence: CASSKGQGVPNTEAFF. As DNA, the CDR3 is TGCGCCAGCAGCAAAGGACAGGGGGTTCCGAACACTGAAGCTTTCTTT.

The chain has TRBV5-1 and TRBJ2-1; either TRBD1 or TRBD2 may fit D (6 bases each). Germline loops: CDR1 SGHRS, CDR2 YFSETQ. V was pared by 4 bases and J by 6 bases, with 11 bases between. The CDR3 runs to 13 residues. The CDR3 coding sequence is TGCGCCAGCAGCCCGGGGGCCGCCAATGAGCAGTTCTTC. Encoded protein: CASSPGAANEQFF.

This chain uses TRBV4-1 with TRBJ2-7; 10 bases fit TRBD1. This CDR3 is built from 16 residues. Germline trimming cut 2 bases from V and 5 bases from J; bases unmatched to any gene: 9. CDR1 is MGHRA, CDR2 YSYEKL, per germline. Written as DNA, the CDR3 is TGCGCCAGCAGCCAACCGCCGGGACAGGGGATGGACGAGCAGTACTTC. Translation: CASSQPPGQGMDEQYF.

The chain links TRBV5-4 to TRBJ2-3; 10 bases are shared with TRBD2. This CDR3 has 16 residues. Germline loops: CDR1 SGHNT, CDR2 YYREEE (reference sequence). V trimming: 4 bases; J trimming: 0 bases; junction bases outside the gene matches: 5. The CDR3 DNA reads as TGTGCCAGCAGCACCCCGACTAGCGGGAGCACAGATACGCAGTATTTT. Its protein is CASSTPTSGSTDTQYF.

V and J are TRBV6-5 and TRBJ1-2; TRBD1 matches 8 bases. Trimming at V came to 6 bases and at J to 8 bases, leaving 8 bases not matched to a gene. The CDR3 runs to 13 residues. Germline loops: CDR1 MNHEY, CDR2 SVGAGI. The CDR3 nucleotides read TGTGCCAGCAGCCCGGACAGGGAGGGGGGCTACACCTTC. Protein sequence: CASSPDREGGYTF.

This sequence joins TRBV6-5 and TRBJ2-1; 9 bases agree with TRBD2. The CDR3 covers 14 residues. Germline CDR1 is MNHEY and CDR2 is SVGAGI. V trimming: 6 bases; J trimming: 9 bases; junction bases outside the gene matches: 9. CDR3 residues: CASRGAASGAEQFF. CDR3 DNA sequence: TGTGCCAGCAGAGGGGCGGCTAGCGGGGCTGAGCAGTTCTTC.

This clonotype has a handful of counts. The chain employs TRBV5-1 and TRBJ2-7; 9 bases agree with TRBD1. The ends lost 4 bases at V and 7 bases at J; junction bases unmatched: 12. CDR3 size: 15 residues. Germline assignment: CDR1 SGHRS and CDR2 YFSETQ. In DNA form, the CDR3 reads TGCGCCAGCAGCCCTACCGCTCCGGGGACAGGGGAGCAGTACTTC. Translating gives CASSPTAPGTGEQYF.

This clonotype occurred a few times. V gene TRBV12-3 or TRBV12-4 combines with J gene TRBJ1-3; D gene uncertain. V was clipped by 3 bases and J by 7 bases, with 7 bases between them. The CDR3 totals 12 residues. The CDR3 coding sequence is TGTGCCAGCAGTTTTGTCCCGAACACCATATATTTT. This codes for CASSFVPNTIYF.

For the CDR3, the DNA is TGCAGTGCTAGGGCGGCGGCTAGCGGGTCGACGGCCATTCAGTACTTC. It encodes CSARAAASGSTAIQYF. The V and J genes are TRBV20-1 and TRBJ2-4; 8 nucleotides agree with TRBD2. The germline CDR1 and CDR2 sequences are DFQATT and SNEGSKA (reference sequence). The CDR3 covers 16 residues. V trimming: 3 bases; J trimming: 9 bases; junction bases outside the gene matches: 16.

V and J are TRBV4-1 and TRBJ1-2; 8 nucleotides line up with TRBD1. V shed 1 base and J 6 bases; nucleotides not matched to a gene: 7. Looked up from germline, CDR1 is MGHRA and CDR2 is YSYEKL. This CDR3 has 15 residues. CDR3 sequence reads: CASSQAPGTGDGYTF. The CDR3 DNA reads as TGCGCCAGCAGCCAAGCTCCCGGGACAGGAGATGGCTACACCTTC.

The V gene is TRBV20-1, the J gene TRBJ2-3, with TRBD2 identical over 11 bases. This CDR3 has 18 amino acids. V trimming: 6 bases; J trimming: 0 bases; junction bases outside the gene matches: 14. Germline loops: CDR1 DFQATT, CDR2 SNEGSKA (reference sequence). CDR3 in amino acids: CSATGAGLAVYSTDTQYF. Written as DNA, the CDR3 is TGCAGTGCCACCGGTGCGGGACTAGCGGTCTATAGCACAGATACGCAGTATTTT.

The rearrangement joins TRBV6-5 to TRBJ2-5; 7 bases agree with TRBD2. The CDR3 length is 13 residues. CDR1 is MNHEY, CDR2 SVGAGI, per germline. The V gene end was trimmed by 6 bases and the J gene end by 1 base; junction bases not matched to a gene: 2. CDR3 sequence: CASSGGGQETQYF. Here the CDR3 DNA reads TGTGCCAGCAGCGGCGGGGGCCAAGAGACCCAGTACTTC.

A remark on this clonotype: Since no conserved phenylalanine or tryptophan closes the CDR3, a read error is the likely cause. This rearrangement joins TRBV5-1 to TRBJ2-7; TRBD1 is a possible D gene (6 bases). Trimming removed 4 bases at V and 2 bases at J, with 13 bases between. The V gene's germline CDR1 is SGHRS and CDR2 YFSETQ. The CDR3 runs to 14 residues. The CDR3: CASSPGPGAYEQYS. CDR3 DNA: TGCGCCAGCAGCCCCGGCCCAGGGGCCTACGAGCAGTACTCC.

The gene calls are TRBV15 and TRBJ2-2; D possibly corresponds to TRBD1 (5 bases). Deletions cut 3 bases from V and 3 bases from J, with 11 bases between. Germline V gene data show CDR1 as LNHNV and CDR2 as YYDKDF (reference sequence). This CDR3 contains 15 residues. CDR3 sequence: CATSSNPRDTGELFF. Written as DNA, the CDR3 is TGTGCCACCAGCAGCAACCCCAGGGACACCGGGGAGCTGTTTTTT. Combining the CDR3 with reference TRBV15 and TRBJ2-2 gives the whole variable domain DAMVIQNPRYQVTQFGKPVTLSCSQTLNHNVMYWYQQKSSQAPKLLFHYYDKDFNNEADTPDNFQSRRPNTSFCFLDIRSPGLGDTAMYLCATSSNPRDTGELFFGEGSRLTVL.